This T cell receptor (beta chain) derives from a study of T cell repertoires and Cas9 in healthy adults. Study information: Multi-effector potency, cytotoxicity and lineage were assessed in SpCas9-reactive CD4 and CD8 T cells.

Trimming stripped 5 bases from V and 5 bases from J, with 15 bases between. The CDR3 length is 14 residues. Germline V gene data show CDR1 as PRHDT and CDR2 as FYEKMQ (reference sequence). Produced via immunoSEQ multiplex PCR; TCRdb's table is partial and in-frame only. The profile shows some 15,000 clones, around 86% of them singletons. The source material was Tregs (CD4+, CD25+, CD127-, CD137-, CD154-) from PBMCs; culture status not recorded. This TCR was recovered from a human donor in good health. The chain carries TRBV13 and TRBJ2-5, with D perhaps TRBD2 (5 bases). The CDR3 loop is CASSTTAAWETQYF. The CDR3 region has the DNA TGTGCCAGCAGCACTACAGCGGCATGGGAGACCCAGTACTTC.